These 5 T cell receptor beta chains originate from one sample sequenced in a study of blood T cell repertoires in COVID-19. Clones were sequenced by immunoSEQ multiplex PCR, and TCRdb holds only the in-frame ones, with some missing. Counted here are more than 95,000 clones, around 88% occurring once; the ten biggest clones make up under 6%. Sequencing was done on a sample of peripheral blood. Every receptor here comes from a man at least 80 years old with active or convalescent COVID-19.

This clone was seen just once. V is TRBV12-3 or TRBV12-4 and J is TRBJ2-5, with TRBD2 matching over 9 bases. This CDR3 has 13 residues. V trimming: 5 bases; J trimming: 4 bases; junction bases outside the gene matches: 2. The CDR3 spells CASSPSGVETQYF. For the CDR3, the DNA is TGTGCCAGCAGTCCTAGCGGGGTAGAGACCCAGTACTTC.

The rearrangement uses TRBV6-9 and TRBJ1-1; D is unresolved. Germline-derived CDR1 and CDR2 are MNHGY and SVAAGI. Deletions cut 6 bases from V and 1 base from J, with 9 bases between. The CDR3 contains 13 residues. The CDR3 sequence is CASRATRNTEAFF. CDR3 DNA sequence: TGTGCCAGCAGAGCAACCCGGAACACTGAAGCTTTCTTT.

The chain combines TRBV10-3 with TRBJ2-1; a possible D gene is TRBD2 (6 bases). The CDR3 has 15 amino acids. Per germline, CDR1 ENHRY and CDR2 SYGVKD. V gave up 3 bases and J gave up 5 bases, with 14 bases separating them. In DNA, the CDR3 is TGTGCCATCAGTGACATAGCGGCTAAAGACAATGAGCAGTTCTTC. Translation gives CAISDIAAKDNEQFF.

CDR3 sequence reads: CSASSGDQPQHF. CDR3 nucleotides: TGCAGTGCTAGTTCAGGGGATCAGCCCCAGCATTTT. The rearrangement links TRBV20-1 to TRBJ1-5, with D possibly being TRBD1 (6 bases). The V end lost 3 bases, the J end lost 5 bases, and 8 bases lay between the germline ends. The CDR3 has 12 residues. Germline CDR1 reads DFQATT; CDR2 reads SNEGSKA (reference sequence).

V usage is TRBV10-2 and J usage is TRBJ2-7, with 7 positions matching TRBD1. The CDR3 consists of 13 residues. V shed 6 bases, J shed 5 bases, and the junction held 7 bases outside the gene matches. Per germline, CDR1 WSHSY and CDR2 SAAADI. CDR3 in DNA: TGCGCCAGCAGGGACAGGCTCGACCACGAGCAGTACTTC. It codes for CASRDRLDHEQYF.